Each of the 15 T cell receptor beta chains below was sequenced from the same sample in a study of T-cell memory formation after mild COVID-19. Via MiXCR, TCRdb re-called the 5' RACE reads, giving one row per CDR3 protein. Of 180,000 or so distinct CDR3 sequences in the sample, approximately 10% were seen once. Sequenced material: PBMCs or a T cell subset sorted from them (not recorded which). The receptors were sampled from a man between 18 and 29 years old who had mild COVID-19 (a few samples of this study predate the infection). Cell type and time point are not known.

As to this clonotype: A much larger clonotype is one base distant, so this may be a read error. The rearrangement links TRBV10-2 to TRBJ2-6; D is uncertain. The CDR3 is made up of 13 amino acids. Germline V gene lookup returns CDR1 WSHSY and CDR2 SAAADI. CDR3 residues: CDSKVSGANVLTF. CDR3 bases: TGCGACAGCAAAGTCTCTGGGGCCAACGTCCTGACTTTC.

The V gene is TRBV5-1, the J gene TRBJ2-1, with TRBD2 as a possible D gene (5 bases). The CDR3 length is 14 residues. The germline CDR1 and CDR2 sequences are SGHRS and YFSETQ. Trimming pared 6 bases from V and 6 bases from J, leaving 16 bases between. CDR3 DNA sequence: TGCGCCAGCATGGAGCTTTTCACTAGCAATGAGCAGTTCTTC. Translated, it gives CASMELFTSNEQFF.

This clonotype occurred a few times. This chain uses TRBV7-8 with TRBJ2-7; D assignment may be TRBD1 or TRBD2 (5 bases each). Germline V lookup: CDR1 SGHVS, CDR2 FQNEAQ. The CDR3 runs to 15 residues. Trimming shortened V by 5 bases and J by 2 bases, and 16 bases separated the two germline ends. The DNA for the CDR3 is TGTGCCAGCAGCGATTCCGGGACCTACCCCTACGAGCAGTACGTC. This sequence encodes CASSDSGTYPYEQYV.

This clonotype appeared many times. This rearrangement joins TRBV6-2 or TRBV6-3 to TRBJ2-3; no clear D. Trimming left V 0 bases short and J 4 bases short, with 2 bases between. The CDR3 runs to 12 residues. Looked up from germline, CDR1 is MNHEY and CDR2 is SVGEGT. The CDR3 reads CASSYSPDTQYF. CDR3 sequence (DNA): TGTGCCAGCAGTTACTCGCCAGATACGCAGTATTTT.

The table lists this clonotype with a few counts. The gene calls are TRBV13 and TRBJ1-6, with D uncertain. Germline V CDR1 and CDR2: PRHDT, FYEKMQ (reference sequence). The V end lost 4 bases, the J end lost 9 bases, and 7 bases lay between the germline ends. This CDR3 spans 12 amino acids. The CDR3 bases are TGTGCCAGCAGCTCCAAACCTTCACCCCTCCACTTT. Its translation is CASSSKPSPLHF.

The chain links TRBV6-1 to TRBJ2-5; 7 bases line up with TRBD2. Trimming cost V 5 bases and J 5 bases; bases outside gene matches: 11. The germline V gene has CDR1 MNHNS and CDR2 SASEGT. The CDR3 consists of 15 residues. For the CDR3, the DNA is TGTGCCAGCAGTCGAACGGGGGGTGTGGAGGAGACCCAGTACTTC. Its protein product is CASSRTGGVEETQYF.

V and J are TRBV30 and TRBJ2-3; TRBD2 matches at 7 bases. Germline CDR1 and CDR2: GTSNPN and SVGIG (reference sequence). CDR3 length: 13 residues. The V and J ends lost 4 bases and 5 bases, in that order; junction bases with no gene match: 6. The CDR3 nucleotides are TGTGCCTGGATGGGGGGGGGAGGAGATACGCAGTATTTT. It yields the protein CAWMGGGGDTQYF.

The chain uses TRBV5-4 and TRBJ2-3, with D possibly being TRBD1 (6 bases). Germline V gives CDR1 SGHNT, CDR2 YYREEE (reference sequence). This CDR3 is built from 15 residues. V lost 5 bases and J 6 bases, leaving 19 bases between the germline ends. In DNA form, the CDR3 reads TGTGCCAGCAGATACGCAGGGGTGGAGTTTGATACGCAGTATTTT. Amino acids: CASRYAGVEFDTQYF.

V usage is TRBV7-2 and J usage is TRBJ2-3; 15 bases fit TRBD2. The junction had 6 bases not matched to a gene; V was cut back by 4 bases and J by 4 bases. Germline V gene sequence: CDR1 SGHTA, CDR2 FQGNSA. CDR3 size: 17 residues. This CDR3 is CASSSGLAGGGADTQYF. The CDR3 region has the DNA TGTGCCAGCAGCTCGGGACTAGCGGGGGGTGGGGCAGATACGCAGTATTTT.

The V call is TRBV5-1, the J call TRBJ2-7; maybe TRBD2 (5 bases). V was cut by 5 bases and J by 0 bases, with 12 bases left in between. The CDR3 covers 14 residues. In germline, CDR1 is SGHRS, CDR2 YFSETQ. The CDR3 nucleotides read TGCGCCAGCAGTCGGAACGGGATCTCCTACGAGCAGTACTTC. Its protein is CASSRNGISYEQYF. Supplemented by reference TRBV5-1 and TRBJ2-7, the full variable domain reads KAGVTQTPRYLIKTRGQQVTLSCSPISGHRSVSWYQQTPGQGLQFLFEYFSETQRNKGNFPGRFSGRQFSNSRSEMNVSTLELGDSALYLCASSRNGISYEQYFGPGTRLTVT.

This clonotype occurred many times. This chain uses TRBV12-5 with TRBJ1-3; D gene uncertain. The CDR3 length is 13 residues. Per the germline V gene, CDR1 is LGHNT and CDR2 is FRNRAP. The ends were cut back, 6 bases at V and 0 bases at J, with 6 bases in the middle. As DNA, the CDR3 is TGTGCTAGTGGCGGGAGCTCTGGAAACACCATATATTTT. Encoded protein: CASGGSSGNTIYF.

This clonotype turned up a few times. The rearrangement joins TRBV9 to TRBJ1-1; D gene uncertain. V lost 0 bases and J lost 1, with 10 bases in between. CDR3 size: 15 residues. The V gene's germline CDR1 is SGDLS and CDR2 YYNGEE. The CDR3 DNA follows: TGTGCCAGCAGCGTAGTTAACAGACCGAACACTGAAGCTTTCTTT. This sequence encodes CASSVVNRPNTEAFF.

Of note for this clonotype: One junction end does not reproduce the germline sequence, and a read error may be involved. This chain joins TRBV20-1 and TRBJ1-5, with D maybe TRBD1 (5 bases). Germline CDR1 reads DFQATT; CDR2 reads SNEGSKA (reference sequence). CDR3 length: 12 residues. CDR3 DNA: TGCAGTGCCCCGGGGGGACTTCAGCCCCAGAATTTT. Its translation: CSAPGGLQPQNF.

This clonotype was picked up a small number of times. V is TRBV12-3 or TRBV12-4 and J is TRBJ2-7; D is ambiguous. The CDR3 totals 11 residues. Trimming removed 6 bases at V and 7 bases at J, with 10 bases between. The CDR3 bases are TGTGCCAGCAGGGGTGTTCGGGAGCAGTACTTC. It is translated as CASRGVREQYF.

V and J are TRBV6-5 and TRBJ1-3; D is unclear. The CDR3 contains 15 residues. The V gene lost 7 bases and the J gene lost 4 bases, with 17 bases spanning the gap. Germline lookup yields CDR1 MNHEY and CDR2 SVGAGI. The CDR3 nucleotides are TGTGCCAGCATCAAACCTGGAACAAAAGGAAACACCATATATTTT. It specifies CASIKPGTKGNTIYF.